Presented here are 32 T cell receptor beta chains from one specimen sequenced in a study of blood T cell repertoires in COVID-19 (dated by TCRdb to 2019 to 2021). The method was the immunoSEQ multiplex PCR assay. TCRdb carries this immuneACCESS record with in-frame sequences only. Its versions omit some clonotypes, under half of them owing to an unresolved V gene in the studies checked, with the rest unexplained. Across this sample there are hundreds of thousands of clones, with about nine tenths seen only once. The ten most abundant clones make up about 1.6% of the sample. Material for sequencing was PBMCs or T cells enriched from blood (not recorded which). Source of these receptors: a middle-aged man who had recovered from COVID-19.

The chain carries TRBV21-1 and TRBJ2-1; no DNA check was done on the table's D call, TRBD1. TRBV21-1 is given as a pseudogene. This CDR3 has 14 amino acids. The CDR3 region is CASSKDRGYNEQFF. CDR3 DNA sequence: TGTGCCAGCAGCAAAGATAGGGGATACAATGAGCAGTTCTTC.

This chain joins TRBV6-5 and TRBJ1-1; 8 nucleotides agree with TRBD1. The germline V gene encodes CDR1 MNHEY and CDR2 SVGAGI. This CDR3 is built from 15 residues. The V gene end was trimmed by 3 bases and the J gene end by 1 base; junction bases not matched to a gene: 4. The CDR3 loop reads CASSYAGTGNTEAFF. CDR3 sequence (DNA): TGTGCCAGCAGTTATGCCGGGACAGGGAACACTGAAGCTTTCTTT.

The V call is TRBV19, the J call TRBJ2-7; no clear D. Germline loops: CDR1 LNHDA, CDR2 SQIVND (reference sequence). V dropped 4 bases and J dropped 2 bases, with 9 bases sitting between them. CDR3 length equals 13 residues. CDR3 sequence (DNA): TGTGCCAGTAGTACGACTGTTGCCTACGAGCAGTACTTC. As protein: CASSTTVAYEQYF.

This chain joins TRBV3-1 (or the pseudogene TRBV3-2) and TRBJ1-1, with 8 bases identical to TRBD1. The junction had 8 bases not matched to a gene; V was cut back by 4 bases and J by 4 bases. This CDR3 region has 15 residues. Germline V CDR1 and CDR2: LGHDT, YNNKEL (reference sequence). CDR3 sequence: CASSPAGGAITEAFF. As DNA, the CDR3 is TGTGCCAGCAGCCCAGCAGGGGGCGCAATCACTGAAGCTTTCTTT.

As DNA, the CDR3 is TGCGCCAGCAGACAGCCAGACAGATTGAACACTGAAGCTTTCTTT. Amino acid sequence: CASRQPDRLNTEAFF. This chain uses TRBV5-1 with TRBJ1-1, with D perhaps TRBD1 (5 bases). This CDR3 region has 15 residues. The V gene's germline CDR1 is SGHRS and CDR2 YFSETQ. The germline V and J ends were trimmed by 5 bases and 0 bases, with 14 bases remaining between them.

V usage is TRBV5-1 and J usage is TRBJ1-1; 8 bases map to TRBD1. Germline CDR1 and CDR2: SGHRS and YFSETQ. The CDR3 is 14 residues long. Unmatched junction bases numbered 6, after V lost 2 bases and J lost 6 bases. CDR3 sequence (DNA): TGCGCCAGCAGCTTCGGCGGGACAGGTGCTGAAGCTTTCTTT. It encodes CASSFGGTGAEAFF.

The chain has TRBV9 and TRBJ1-4; 8 positions match TRBD1. This CDR3 has 15 residues. After removal of 3 bases from V and 6 bases from J, the junction contained 7 bases not matched to a gene. The germline V gene encodes CDR1 SGDLS and CDR2 YYNGEE. The CDR3 region has the DNA TGTGCCAGCAGCGCCGGACAGGGCGATTATGAAAAACTGTTTTTT. As protein: CASSAGQGDYEKLFF.

This clone appeared a single time. J is TRBJ2-7 and V is TRBV19; 9 nucleotides align to TRBD2. Germline values: CDR1 LNHDA, CDR2 SQIVND (reference sequence). The CDR3 totals 18 residues. The V segment lost 4 bases and the J segment 0 bases; nucleotides outside the gene matches: 13. The CDR3 DNA reads as TGTGCCAGTAGTAACCCCTCCGCTCTAGCGGGGAGCTCCTACGAGCAGTACTTC. Protein product: CASSNPSALAGSSYEQYF.

This clone showed up just a few times. The chain joins TRBV7-2 to TRBJ1-2, with 8 bases matching TRBD1. Germline-derived CDR1 and CDR2 are SGHTA and FQGNSA. The J segment lost 3 bases and the V segment lost 0 bases, leaving 0 bases of the junction unmatched. The CDR3 is 14 residues long. The CDR3 sequence is CASSLATGDYGYTF. The CDR3 DNA is TGTGCCAGCAGCTTAGCGACAGGGGACTATGGCTACACCTTC.

J is TRBJ2-1 and V is TRBV19; TRBD2 might be the D (6 bases). CDR3 length equals 14 residues. V lost 7 bases and J 1 base, leaving 11 bases between the germline ends. CDR1 and CDR2 (germline): LNHDA, SQIVND (reference sequence). CDR3 in amino acids: CASTLAISYNEQFF. Here the CDR3 DNA reads TGTGCCAGTACGCTAGCGATTTCCTACAATGAGCAGTTCTTC.

The rearrangement uses TRBV27 and TRBJ2-7; 14 bases align to TRBD2. The trim removed 6 bases at V and 3 bases at J, leaving 10 bases unmatched. Per the germline V gene, CDR1 is MNHEY and CDR2 is SMNVEV (reference sequence). CDR3 length: 17 amino acids. DNA for the CDR3: TGTGCCAGCAGCCACACACCCGGGACTAGCGGGAGCTACGAGCAGTACTTC. Amino acids: CASSHTPGTSGSYEQYF.

V gene TRBV7-2 combines with J gene TRBJ1-5; maybe TRBD1 (6 bases). Per germline, CDR1 SGHTA and CDR2 FQGNSA. The CDR3 covers 16 residues. The V end was cut by 2 bases, the J end by 3 bases, with 14 bases between. The CDR3 loop is CASSLTSTGNNQPQHF. CDR3 in DNA: TGTGCCAGCAGCTTAACCTCAACAGGGAACAATCAGCCCCAGCATTTT.

This sequence joins TRBV5-4 and TRBJ2-7; D possibly corresponds to TRBD1 (6 bases). V lost 5 bases, J lost 3 bases, and 18 bases lay in between. The germline gives CDR1 SGHNT, CDR2 YYREEE (reference sequence). The CDR3 consists of 15 residues. The CDR3 DNA reads TGTGCCAGCAGTCCACCGGGACAAAAGTTCTACGAGCAGTACTTC. This gives the protein CASSPPGQKFYEQYF.

The chain has TRBV10-3 and TRBJ1-3; 8 nucleotides align to TRBD1. Germline values: CDR1 ENHRY, CDR2 SYGVKD. V lost 4 bases and J lost 6; bases outside the gene matches: 8. This CDR3 contains 15 residues. The CDR3 region has the DNA TGTGCCATCAGTGGACAGGGGAGGCAGGAAAACACCATATATTTT. As protein: CAISGQGRQENTIYF.

The J gene is TRBJ2-7, the V gene TRBV6-1; weak D call: TRBD1 (5 bases). CDR1 is MNHNS and CDR2 is SASEGT in the germline V gene. The CDR3 is 15 amino acids. V was shortened by 2 bases and J by 6 bases, with 17 bases between the two germline ends. CDR3 DNA: TGTGCCAGCAGTGAACTTTTGGGGCCTCCTGGCGAGCAGTACTTC. It is translated as CASSELLGPPGEQYF.

The genes are TRBV6-5 and TRBJ1-5, with D possibly being TRBD1 (5 bases). The V and J ends lost 4 bases and 7 bases respectively, with 14 bases between them. CDR3 length equals 14 residues. Germline CDR1 is MNHEY and CDR2 is SVGAGI. For the CDR3, the DNA is TGTGCCAGCAGTTTGGGGGGGGGAGGGCAGCCCCAGCATTTT. Encoded protein: CASSLGGGGQPQHF.

V and J are TRBV30 and TRBJ1-2; D is ambiguous. Per the germline V gene, CDR1 is GTSNPN and CDR2 is SVGIG (reference sequence). The germline V and J ends were trimmed by 5 bases and 0 bases, with 4 bases remaining between them. The CDR3 consists of 11 residues. The DNA for the CDR3 is TGTGCCTGGTTCGCTAACTATGGCTACACCTTC. This sequence encodes CAWFANYGYTF. Using reference TRBV30 and TRBJ1-2 for the parts outside the CDR3, the full variable domain is SQTIHQWPATLVQPVGSPLSLECTVEGTSNPNLYWYRQAAGRGLQLLFYSVGIGQISSEVPQNLSASRPQDRQFILSSKKLLLSDSGFYLCAWFANYGYTFGSGTRLTVV.

The rearrangement uses TRBV7-3 and TRBJ2-1, with 10 bases identical to TRBD2. Germline lookup yields CDR1 SGHTA and CDR2 FQGTGA. After removal of 0 bases from V and 3 bases from J, the junction contained 5 bases not matched to a gene. The CDR3 runs to 17 residues. CDR3 protein: CASSLTAPSGGYNEQFF. CDR3 nucleotide sequence: TGTGCCAGCAGCTTAACGGCGCCTAGCGGGGGCTACAATGAGCAGTTCTTC.

V gene TRBV28 combines with J gene TRBJ2-7; 7 positions agree with TRBD1. Trimming removed 6 bases from V and 6 bases from J; junction bases left unmatched: 8. The germline CDR1 and CDR2 sequences are MDHEN and SYDVKM. There are 13 residues in the CDR3. This CDR3 is CASRGQGVGEQYF. CDR3 coding DNA: TGTGCCAGCAGAGGGCAGGGGGTAGGCGAGCAGTACTTC.

The chain carries TRBV27 and TRBJ2-3; TRBD2 is a possible D gene (5 bases). Trimming stripped 3 bases from V and 2 bases from J, with 18 bases between. The CDR3 is 17 residues long. From germline, CDR1 is MNHEY and CDR2 SMNVEV (reference sequence). The chain's CDR3 is CASSLRGSRAYTDTQYF. The CDR3 nucleotides read TGTGCCAGCAGTTTGAGAGGGAGTCGAGCTTACACAGATACGCAGTATTTT.

This chain joins TRBV10-3 and TRBJ2-2, with D perhaps matching TRBD2 (6 bases). The CDR3 loop spans 14 amino acids. Germline V gene sequence: CDR1 ENHRY, CDR2 SYGVKD. V gave up 8 bases and J gave up 5 bases, with 15 bases separating them. CDR3 residues: CAIQGVGGTGELFF. CDR3 bases: TGTGCCATCCAAGGCGTCGGAGGGACCGGGGAGCTGTTTTTT.

The chain's CDR3 is CASSTSGVNNSPLHF. The CDR3 nucleotides read TGTGCCAGCAGCACCTCGGGGGTAAATAATTCACCCCTCCACTTT. The chain combines TRBV9 with TRBJ1-6, with D tentatively TRBD1 (5 bases). This CDR3 is 15 amino acids long. Germline lookup yields CDR1 SGDLS and CDR2 YYNGEE. V shed 4 bases and J shed 5 bases, with 13 bases lying between them.

The V call is TRBV5-1, the J call TRBJ2-1, with 8 bases matching TRBD2. Germline CDR1 and CDR2: SGHRS and YFSETQ. Unmatched junction bases numbered 8, after V lost 2 bases and J lost 7 bases. This CDR3 has 15 residues. The CDR3 sequence is CASSFLTRLANEQFF. The CDR3 coding sequence is TGCGCCAGCAGCTTTCTCACCAGACTAGCGAATGAGCAGTTCTTC.

Details on this clone: Possible read error: a much larger clone is one base away. The chain has TRBV3-1 (or the pseudogene TRBV3-2) and TRBJ1-2; 7 bases line up with TRBD1. The CDR3 is 13 residues long. V trimming: 7 bases; J trimming: 2 bases; junction bases outside the gene matches: 4. Germline CDR1 and CDR2: LGHDT and YNNKEL (reference sequence). The CDR3 loop is CASTRDSNYGYTF. The CDR3 region has the DNA TGTGCCAGCACCCGGGACAGCAACTATGGCTACACCTTC.

The CDR3 loop reads CASSPRDWNTEAFF. CDR3 sequence (DNA): TGCGCCAGCAGCCCACGAGATTGGAACACTGAAGCTTTCTTT. V usage is TRBV5-1 and J usage is TRBJ1-1; no firm D call. The CDR3 runs to 14 residues. V was trimmed by 4 bases and J by 1 base, leaving 11 bases between them. The germline CDR1 and CDR2 sequences are SGHRS and YFSETQ. The full variable domain, rest sourced from reference TRBV5-1 and TRBJ1-1, is KAGVTQTPRYLIKTRGQQVTLSCSPISGHRSVSWYQQTPGQGLQFLFEYFSETQRNKGNFPGRFSGRQFSNSRSEMNVSTLELGDSALYLCASSPRDWNTEAFFGQGTRLTVV.

The chain couples TRBV3-1 (or the pseudogene TRBV3-2) to TRBJ2-5, with 9 bases aligning to TRBD2. This CDR3 has 15 residues. The V gene's germline CDR1 is LGHDT and CDR2 YNNKEL (reference sequence). Trimming cost V 1 base and J 5 bases; bases outside gene matches: 5. CDR3 residues: CASSQGRLAGETQYF. The CDR3, as DNA: TGTGCCAGCAGCCAAGGGCGGCTAGCGGGGGAGACCCAGTACTTC.

The genes are TRBV7-9 and TRBJ1-4; D is undetermined. The CDR3 is made up of 16 amino acids. Germline loops: CDR1 SEHNR, CDR2 FQNEAQ (reference sequence). V lost 5 bases to trimming and J lost 4 bases, with 17 bases between them. The CDR3 DNA reads as TGTGCCAGCAGCCCATCCCCGGCGGCGGGTAATGAAAAACTGTTTTTT. Protein: CASSPSPAAGNEKLFF.

The rearrangement joins TRBV19 to TRBJ1-3; tentatively, D is TRBD1 (6 bases). Trimming cost V 5 bases and J 1 base, with 15 bases left between them. CDR3 size: 16 residues. Germline V lookup: CDR1 LNHDA, CDR2 SQIVND (reference sequence). The DNA of the CDR3 is TGTGCCAGTAGTCGGAACAGGGTCGCTTCTGGAAACACCATATATTTT. Protein sequence: CASSRNRVASGNTIYF.

This clone came up once. This rearrangement joins TRBV10-3 to TRBJ2-7; TRBD1 matches 9 bases. Germline values: CDR1 ENHRY, CDR2 SYGVKD. The CDR3 totals 14 residues. The ends lost 5 bases at V and 7 bases at J; junction bases unmatched: 9. In nucleotides, the CDR3 is TGTGCCATCAGTTACCCGGGACAGGGAGGGGAGCAGTACTTC. Amino acid sequence: CAISYPGQGGEQYF.

This chain uses TRBV27 with TRBJ2-7, with 11 bases fitting TRBD2. Germline V CDR1 and CDR2: MNHEY, SMNVEV (reference sequence). This CDR3 is 16 amino acids long. J was trimmed by 3 bases and V by 5 bases; bases with no gene match: 9. CDR3 sequence reads: CASSRSGRAKNYEQYF. CDR3 DNA: TGTGCCAGCAGTCGTAGCGGGAGGGCCAAGAACTACGAGCAGTACTTC.

The rearrangement uses TRBV12-3 or TRBV12-4 and TRBJ2-7; a possible D gene is TRBD1 (6 bases). V lost 2 bases to trimming and J lost 5 bases, with 10 bases between them. The CDR3 is 13 amino acids. CDR3 sequence: CASSLSRGNEQYF. CDR3 nucleotide sequence: TGTGCCAGCAGTTTAAGCAGGGGAAACGAGCAGTACTTC.

The V call is TRBV11-3, the J call TRBJ2-7; perhaps TRBD1 as D (6 bases). V lost 5 bases and J 7 bases, leaving 9 bases between the germline ends. Germline assignment: CDR1 SGHNT and CDR2 YENEEA. CDR3 size: 11 residues. In DNA, the CDR3 is TGTGCCAGCAGCCACGGACAGGAGCAGTACTTC. Amino acid sequence: CASSHGQEQYF.